A single T cell receptor (beta chain) is shown here with its context. The record originates from a study of T cells in Graves' hyperthyroidism and ophthalmopathy. Each 10 ml fresh peripheral blood draw supplied the PBMCs. Trimming took 8 bases from V and 0 from J, leaving 11 bases between them. Germline loops: CDR1 MNHNS, CDR2 SASEGT. This CDR3 comprises 13 residues. TCR beta CDR3 regions were amplified from RNA transcripts. An initial round of RT-PCR targeting the TCR CDR3 relied on the HTBI primer set. TCRdb itself ran the multiplex PCR reads through MiXCR, one entry per CDR3 protein. The table has hundreds of thousands of distinct CDR3 sequences, approximately 14% seen once.

This chain joins TRBV6-1 and TRBJ2-7; no clear D. The source is a man between 18 and 29 years old with Graves' ophthalmopathy. Sequences were obtained from blood. The CDR3 is CASLKGGSYEQYF. The CDR3 DNA follows: TGTGCCAGCCTAAAGGGTGGCTCCTACGAGCAGTACTTC.